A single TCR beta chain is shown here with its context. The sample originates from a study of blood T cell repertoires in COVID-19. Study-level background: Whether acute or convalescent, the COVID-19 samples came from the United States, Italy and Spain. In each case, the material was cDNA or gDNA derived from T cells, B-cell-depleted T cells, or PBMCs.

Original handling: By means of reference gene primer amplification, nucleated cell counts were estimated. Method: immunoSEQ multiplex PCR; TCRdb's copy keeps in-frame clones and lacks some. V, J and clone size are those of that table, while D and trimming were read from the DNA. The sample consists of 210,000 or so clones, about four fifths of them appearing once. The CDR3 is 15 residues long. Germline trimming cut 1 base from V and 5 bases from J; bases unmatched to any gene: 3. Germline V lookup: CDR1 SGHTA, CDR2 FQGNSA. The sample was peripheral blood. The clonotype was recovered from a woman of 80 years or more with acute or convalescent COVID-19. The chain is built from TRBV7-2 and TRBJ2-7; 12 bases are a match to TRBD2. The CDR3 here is CASSLEGLAGNEQYF. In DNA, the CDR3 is TGTGCCAGCAGCTTAGAAGGACTAGCGGGGAACGAGCAGTACTTC.